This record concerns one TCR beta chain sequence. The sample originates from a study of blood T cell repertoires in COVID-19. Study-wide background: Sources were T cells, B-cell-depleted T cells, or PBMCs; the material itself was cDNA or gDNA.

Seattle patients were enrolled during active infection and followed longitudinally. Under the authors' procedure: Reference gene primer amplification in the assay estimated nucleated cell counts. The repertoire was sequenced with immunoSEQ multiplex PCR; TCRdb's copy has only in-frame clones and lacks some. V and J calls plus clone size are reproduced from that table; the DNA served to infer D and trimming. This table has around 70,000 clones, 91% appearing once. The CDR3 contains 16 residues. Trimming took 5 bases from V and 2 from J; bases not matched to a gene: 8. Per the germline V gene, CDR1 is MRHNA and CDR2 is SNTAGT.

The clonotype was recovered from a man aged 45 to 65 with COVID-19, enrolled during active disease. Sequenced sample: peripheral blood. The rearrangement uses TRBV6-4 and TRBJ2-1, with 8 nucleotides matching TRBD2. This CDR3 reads CASSIASGSPYNEQFF. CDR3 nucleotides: TGTGCCAGCAGTATCGCGAGCGGGAGCCCCTACAATGAGCAGTTCTTC.